This TCR beta chain was recorded in a study of cytomegalovirus exposure and HLA in healthy donors. Primers included in the PCR were 60 Vbeta and 13 Jbeta primers. Profiled with immunoSEQ multiplex PCR; TCRdb holds only in-frame clones, not every one. Among approximately 120,000 clones listed, 70% to 80% were seen once. The V and J ends lost 1 base and 3 bases, in that order; junction bases with no gene match: 6. CDR3 length equals 16 residues. In germline, CDR1 is SGHTS, CDR2 YDEGEE. The sequenced material came from PBMCs. The sequence was collected from a man between 45 and 60 years old in good health and CMV-seronegative. The J gene is TRBJ2-3, the V gene TRBV5-8, with 9 bases fitting TRBD2. DNA for the CDR3: TGTGCCAGCAGCTTGCTAGCGGGAAGGAGGACAGATACGCAGTATTTT. The encoded protein is CASSLLAGRRTDTQYF.